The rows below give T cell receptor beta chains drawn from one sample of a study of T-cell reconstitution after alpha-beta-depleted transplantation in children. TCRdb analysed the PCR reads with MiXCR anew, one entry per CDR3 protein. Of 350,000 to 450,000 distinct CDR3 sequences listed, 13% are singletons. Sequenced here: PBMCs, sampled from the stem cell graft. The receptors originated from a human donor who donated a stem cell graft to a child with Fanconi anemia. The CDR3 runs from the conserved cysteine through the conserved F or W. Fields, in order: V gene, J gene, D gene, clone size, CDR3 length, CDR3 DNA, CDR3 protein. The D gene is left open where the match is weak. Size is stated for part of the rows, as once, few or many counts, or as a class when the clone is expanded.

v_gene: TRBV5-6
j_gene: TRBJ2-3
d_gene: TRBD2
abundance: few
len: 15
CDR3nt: TGTGCCAGCAGCTTGAGCGGGGCGGACACAGATACGCAGTATTTT
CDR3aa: CASSLSGADTDTQYF

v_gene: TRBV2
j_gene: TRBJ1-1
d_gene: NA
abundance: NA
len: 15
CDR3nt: TGTGCCAGCAACGGCCCCGTCGTCCCGAACACTGAAGCTTTCTTT
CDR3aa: CASNGPVVPNTEAFF

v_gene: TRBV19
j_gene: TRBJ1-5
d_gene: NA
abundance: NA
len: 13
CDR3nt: TGTGCCAGTAGTATGGGCCGAAGGCAGCCCCAGCATTTT
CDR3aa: CASSMGRRQPQHF

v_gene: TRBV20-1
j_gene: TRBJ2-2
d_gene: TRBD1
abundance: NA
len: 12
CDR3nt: TGCAGTGCTGACAGGGACACCGGGGAGCTGTTTTTT
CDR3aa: CSADRDTGELFF

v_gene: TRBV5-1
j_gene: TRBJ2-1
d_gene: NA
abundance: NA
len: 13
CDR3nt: TGCGCCAGCAGCCAGGACAGAACGAACGAGCAGTTCTTC
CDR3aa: CASSQDRTNEQFF

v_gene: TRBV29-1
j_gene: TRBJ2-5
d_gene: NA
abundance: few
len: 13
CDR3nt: TGCAGCGTTGAAGAGTTGGTCAGTTCGACCCAGTACTTC
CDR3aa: CSVEELVSSTQYF

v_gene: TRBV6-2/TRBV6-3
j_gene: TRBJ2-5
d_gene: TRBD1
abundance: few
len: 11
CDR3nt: TGTGCCAGCGGACAGGCAAAGACCCAGTACTTC
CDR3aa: CASGQAKTQYF

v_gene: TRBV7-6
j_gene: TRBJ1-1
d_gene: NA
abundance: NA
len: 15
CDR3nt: TGTGCCAGCAGCTTGTTCCCCACAGGGTCCACTGAAGCTTTCTTT
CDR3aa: CASSLFPTGSTEAFF

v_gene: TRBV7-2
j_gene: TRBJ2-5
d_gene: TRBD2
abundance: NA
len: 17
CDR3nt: TGTGCCAGCAGCTTAGCGAGCGGGGGGTCAAATAAAGAGACCCAGTACTTC
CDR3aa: CASSLASGGSNKETQYF

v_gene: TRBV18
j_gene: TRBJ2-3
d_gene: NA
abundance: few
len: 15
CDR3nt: TGTGCCAGCTCACCAGGTGGCATCCCACTTCCTACGCAGTATTTT
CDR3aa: CASSPGGIPLPTQYF

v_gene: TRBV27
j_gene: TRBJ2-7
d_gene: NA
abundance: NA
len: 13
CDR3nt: TGTGCCAGCAGTTCCATACAGTCCTACGAGCAGTACTTC
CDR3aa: CASSSIQSYEQYF

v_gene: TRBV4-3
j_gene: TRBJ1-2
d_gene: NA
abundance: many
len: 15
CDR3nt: TGCGCCAGCAGCCAAGATCTTTCCAGGATCTATGGCTACACCTTC
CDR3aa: CASSQDLSRIYGYTF

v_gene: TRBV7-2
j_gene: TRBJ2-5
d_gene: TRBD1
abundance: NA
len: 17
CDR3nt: TGTGCCAGCAGCTTAGTAGTATACAGGGGATGGGAAGAGACCCAGTACTTC
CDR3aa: CASSLVVYRGWEETQYF

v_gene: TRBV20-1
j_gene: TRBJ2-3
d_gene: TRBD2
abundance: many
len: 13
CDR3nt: TGCAGTGCTAGGGTACTAGCGGGGGTTACGCAGTATTTT
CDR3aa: CSARVLAGVTQYF

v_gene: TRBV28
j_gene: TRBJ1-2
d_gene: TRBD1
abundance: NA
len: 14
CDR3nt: TGTGCCAGCAGTCCCGAGACAGGGCGTCATGGCTACACCTTC
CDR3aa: CASSPETGRHGYTF

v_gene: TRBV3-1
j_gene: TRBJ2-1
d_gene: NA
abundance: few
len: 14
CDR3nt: TGTGCCAGCAGCCAAAAGGGACTGTACAATGAGCAGTTCTTC
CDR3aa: CASSQKGLYNEQFF

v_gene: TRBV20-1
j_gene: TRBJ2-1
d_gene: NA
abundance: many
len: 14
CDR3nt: TGCAGTGTGGACTCTCAGAGCTCCTACAATGAGCAGTTCTTC
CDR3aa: CSVDSQSSYNEQFF

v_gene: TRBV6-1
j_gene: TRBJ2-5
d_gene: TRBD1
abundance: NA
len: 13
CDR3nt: TGTGCCAGCAGTCTCAGACAGGGAGAGACCCAGTACTTC
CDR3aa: CASSLRQGETQYF

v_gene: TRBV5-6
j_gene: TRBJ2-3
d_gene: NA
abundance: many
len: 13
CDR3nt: TGTGCCAGCAGCTTGAAGGGGACAGATACGCAGTATTTT
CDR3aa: CASSLKGTDTQYF

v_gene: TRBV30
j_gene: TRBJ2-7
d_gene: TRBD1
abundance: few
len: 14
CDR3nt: TGTGCCTGGCCACCGGGACAGGGGCTCGACGAGCAGTACTTC
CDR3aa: CAWPPGQGLDEQYF

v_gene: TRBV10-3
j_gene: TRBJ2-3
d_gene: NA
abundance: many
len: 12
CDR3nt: TGTGCCATCAGTGTCGACACAGATACGCAGTATTTT
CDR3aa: CAISVDTDTQYF

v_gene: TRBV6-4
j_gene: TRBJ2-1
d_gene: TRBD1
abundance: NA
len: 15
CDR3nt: TGTGCCAGCAGTGAGGGGGGCAGGGGGCATGGGATGCAGTTCTTC
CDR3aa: CASSEGGRGHGMQFF

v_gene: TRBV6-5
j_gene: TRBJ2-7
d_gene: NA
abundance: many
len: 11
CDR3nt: TGTGCCAGCAGAACAAGGCACGAGCAGTACTTC
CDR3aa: CASRTRHEQYF

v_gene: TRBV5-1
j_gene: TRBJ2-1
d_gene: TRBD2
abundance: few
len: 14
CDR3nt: TGCGCCAGCCGGACGGGGGGGGTAGACAATGAGCAGTTCTTC
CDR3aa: CASRTGGVDNEQFF

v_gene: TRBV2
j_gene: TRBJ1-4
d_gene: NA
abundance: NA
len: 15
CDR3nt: TGTGCCAGCAGTGAAGCGAGCAGTAGGAATGAAAAACTGTTTTTT
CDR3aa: CASSEASSRNEKLFF

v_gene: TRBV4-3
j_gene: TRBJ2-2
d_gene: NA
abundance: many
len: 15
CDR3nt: TGCGCCAGCAGCCGATATAGCGGTAACACCGGGGAGCTGTTTTTT
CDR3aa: CASSRYSGNTGELFF

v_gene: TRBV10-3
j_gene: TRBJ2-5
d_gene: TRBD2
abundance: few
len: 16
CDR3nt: TGTGCCATCAGTGTTGGACTAGCGGGGTACCAAGAGACCCAGTACTTC
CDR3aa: CAISVGLAGYQETQYF

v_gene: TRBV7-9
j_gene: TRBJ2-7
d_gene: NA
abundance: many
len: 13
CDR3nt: TGTGCCAGCAGCTTAGGCAGCTCAACGGAGCAGTACTTC
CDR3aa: CASSLGSSTEQYF

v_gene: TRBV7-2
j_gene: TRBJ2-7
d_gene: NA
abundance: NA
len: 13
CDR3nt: TGTGCCAGCAGCCGTGACCTCTACTACGAGCAGTACTTC
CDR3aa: CASSRDLYYEQYF

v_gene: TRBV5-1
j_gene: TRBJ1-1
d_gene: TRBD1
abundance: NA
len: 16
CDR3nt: TGCGCCAGCAGCTTTGCGGGACAGGGCTTGAACACTGAAGCTTTCTTT
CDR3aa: CASSFAGQGLNTEAFF

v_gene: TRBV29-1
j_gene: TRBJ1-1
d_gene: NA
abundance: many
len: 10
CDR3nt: TGCAGCGGCGAGAACACTGAAGCTTTCTTT
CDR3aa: CSGENTEAFF

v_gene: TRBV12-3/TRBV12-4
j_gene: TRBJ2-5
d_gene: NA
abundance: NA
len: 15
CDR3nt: TGTGCCAGCAGTTTAATCAGTTGGAACGGGGAGACCCAGTACTTC
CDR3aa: CASSLISWNGETQYF

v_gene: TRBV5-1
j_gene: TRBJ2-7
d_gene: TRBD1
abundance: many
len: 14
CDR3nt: TGCGCCAGCAGCTTGGATGGACAGGGCCGCGAGCAGTACTTC
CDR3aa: CASSLDGQGREQYF

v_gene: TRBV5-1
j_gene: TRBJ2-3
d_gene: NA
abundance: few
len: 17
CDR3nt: TGCGCCAGCAGCTTGGACCCGACTACCATTTCGTCAGATACGCAGTATTTT
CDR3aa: CASSLDPTTISSDTQYF

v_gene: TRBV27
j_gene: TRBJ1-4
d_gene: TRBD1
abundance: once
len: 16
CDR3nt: TGTGCCAGCCGATTGAGGCAGGGGGCGATTAATGAAAAACTGTTTTTT
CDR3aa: CASRLRQGAINEKLFF

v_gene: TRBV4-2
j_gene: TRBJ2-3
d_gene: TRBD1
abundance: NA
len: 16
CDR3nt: TGTGCCAGCAGCCAAGAACAGGGGTCGGGCACAGATACGCAGTATTTT
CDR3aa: CASSQEQGSGTDTQYF

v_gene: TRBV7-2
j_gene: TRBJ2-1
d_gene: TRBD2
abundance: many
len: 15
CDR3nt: TGTGCCAGCAGCTTGCTTGGCGGGGGGGCCGGTGAGCAGTTCTTC
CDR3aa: CASSLLGGGAGEQFF

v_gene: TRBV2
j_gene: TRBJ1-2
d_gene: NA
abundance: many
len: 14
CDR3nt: TGTGCCAGCACCCCTATCGGGGGTAACTATGGCTACACCTTC
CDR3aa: CASTPIGGNYGYTF

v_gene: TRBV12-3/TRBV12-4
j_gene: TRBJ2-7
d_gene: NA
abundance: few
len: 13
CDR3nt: TGTGCCAGCAGTTTCGGACGAACCTGGAGGGGGGACTTC
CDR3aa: CASSFGRTWRGDF

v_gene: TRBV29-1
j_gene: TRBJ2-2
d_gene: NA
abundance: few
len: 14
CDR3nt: TGCAGCGTTGAAGGAGGCGCAGGCGGCGGGGAGCTGTTTTTT
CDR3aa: CSVEGGAGGGELFF

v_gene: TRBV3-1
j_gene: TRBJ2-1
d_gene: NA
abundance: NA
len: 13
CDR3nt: TGTGCCATCTGTTTTTTCGACTACAATGAGCAGTTCTTC
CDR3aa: CAICFFDYNEQFF

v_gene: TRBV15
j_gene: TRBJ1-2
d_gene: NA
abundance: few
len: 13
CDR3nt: TGTGCCACCAGCATAAGGAGGGATTTCGGCTACACCTTC
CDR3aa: CATSIRRDFGYTF

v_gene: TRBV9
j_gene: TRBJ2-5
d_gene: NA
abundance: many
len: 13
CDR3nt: TGTGCCAGCAGCGTAGGGGGTAAAGAGACCCAGTACTTC
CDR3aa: CASSVGGKETQYF

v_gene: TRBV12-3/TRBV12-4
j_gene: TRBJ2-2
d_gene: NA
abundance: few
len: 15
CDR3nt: TGTGCCAGCAGGTGGGGGCCTCAAAACACCGGGGAGCTGTTTTTT
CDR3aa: CASRWGPQNTGELFF

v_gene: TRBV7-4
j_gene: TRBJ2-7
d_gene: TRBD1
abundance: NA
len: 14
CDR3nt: TGTGCCAGCAGCGTCGACAGGGTTCCCTACGAGCAGTACTTC
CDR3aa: CASSVDRVPYEQYF

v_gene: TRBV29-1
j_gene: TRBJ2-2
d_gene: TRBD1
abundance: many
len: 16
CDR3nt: TGCAGCGTTGGCCGGGACAGGGGGCAGAACACCGGGGAGCTGTTTTTT
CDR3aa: CSVGRDRGQNTGELFF

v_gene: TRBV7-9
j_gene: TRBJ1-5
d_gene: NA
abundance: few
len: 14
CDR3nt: TGTGCCAGCAGCCAAGGGGGTTGGAATCAGCCCCAGCATTTT
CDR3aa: CASSQGGWNQPQHF

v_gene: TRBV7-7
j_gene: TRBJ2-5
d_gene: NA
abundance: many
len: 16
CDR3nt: TGTGCTAGCAGCTTAGGCGGACGGGGCTTCACAGAGACCCAGTACTTC
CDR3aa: CASSLGGRGFTETQYF

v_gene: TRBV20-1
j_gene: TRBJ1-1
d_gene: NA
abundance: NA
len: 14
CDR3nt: TGCAGTGCTAGATTGGCGGCCATGAACACTGAAGCTTTCTTT
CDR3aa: CSARLAAMNTEAFF

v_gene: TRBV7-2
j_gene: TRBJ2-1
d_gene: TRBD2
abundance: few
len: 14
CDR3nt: TGTGCCAGCAGCCCTAGGACTAGCTGGGATGAGCAGTTCTTC
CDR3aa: CASSPRTSWDEQFF

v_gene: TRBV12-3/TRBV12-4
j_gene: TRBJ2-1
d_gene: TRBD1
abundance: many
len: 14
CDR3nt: TGTGCCAGCAGTTATTCTGACAGGGACAATGAGCAGTTCTTC
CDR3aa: CASSYSDRDNEQFF

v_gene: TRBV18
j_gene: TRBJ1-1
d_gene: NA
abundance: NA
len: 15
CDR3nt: TGTGCCAGCTCACTCAGGGGTACCATGAACACTGAAGCTTTCTTT
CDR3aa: CASSLRGTMNTEAFF

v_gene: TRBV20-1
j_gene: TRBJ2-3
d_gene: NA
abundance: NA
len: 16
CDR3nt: TGCAGTGCTAGGGACCCTAGGCGGGGCGGCACAGATACGCAGTATTTT
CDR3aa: CSARDPRRGGTDTQYF

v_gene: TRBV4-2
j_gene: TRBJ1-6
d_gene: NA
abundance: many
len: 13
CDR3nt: TGTGCCAGCAGCCAAGAAGTTAATTCACCCCTCCACTTT
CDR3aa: CASSQEVNSPLHF

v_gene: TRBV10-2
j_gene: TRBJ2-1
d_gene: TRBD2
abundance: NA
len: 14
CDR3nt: TGCGCCAGCAGTGGTAGCGGGGGGGCCGGTGAGCAGTTCTTC
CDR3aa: CASSGSGGAGEQFF

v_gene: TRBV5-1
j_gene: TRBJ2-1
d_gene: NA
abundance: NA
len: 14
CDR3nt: TGCGCCAGCAGCTTGGGTGGACGGGGAAATGAGCAGTTCTTC
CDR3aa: CASSLGGRGNEQFF

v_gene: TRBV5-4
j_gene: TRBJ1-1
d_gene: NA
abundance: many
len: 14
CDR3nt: TGTGCCAGCAGCTTAAGAGGAGGCGGCACTGAAGCTTTCTTT
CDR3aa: CASSLRGGGTEAFF

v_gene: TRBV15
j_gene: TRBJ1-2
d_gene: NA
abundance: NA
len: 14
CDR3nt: TGTGCCACCAGCAGAGCTGGGACGATCTATGGCTACACCTTC
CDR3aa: CATSRAGTIYGYTF

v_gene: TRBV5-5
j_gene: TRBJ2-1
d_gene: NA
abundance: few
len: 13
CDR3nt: TGTGCCAGCAGCTTACCCCTGTACAATGAGCAGTTCTTC
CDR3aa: CASSLPLYNEQFF